What follows is one TCR beta chain and its context. Germline CDR1 and CDR2: MNHEY and SMNVEV (reference sequence). This CDR3 comprises 14 residues. V dropped 3 bases and J dropped 7; count of bases not matched to a gene: 9. Urothelial carcinoma, locally advanced or metastatic, affected the patients. The sample is drawn from a study of PD-L1 blockade in urothelial cancer. Whole-study context: Beginning at some point between 2013 and 2014, patients received atezolizumab, given as 1,200 mg intravenously every 3 weeks.

Libraries were prepared by immunoSEQ multiplex PCR; TCRdb keeps only in-frame clonotypes and omits some of them. This sample carries some 20,000 clones, 80% to 90% of them seen once, and the ten largest clones take roughly 3.7%. Specimen: PBMCs, collected around atezolizumab (anti-PD-L1) treatment. The source is a man aged 45 to 65 with urothelial cancer. This chain links TRBV27 with TRBJ2-7, with 7 nucleotides matching TRBD1. The CDR3 reads CASSFGQELLEQYF. CDR3 sequence (DNA): TGTGCCAGCAGTTTCGGACAGGAGCTCTTAGAGCAGTACTTC.